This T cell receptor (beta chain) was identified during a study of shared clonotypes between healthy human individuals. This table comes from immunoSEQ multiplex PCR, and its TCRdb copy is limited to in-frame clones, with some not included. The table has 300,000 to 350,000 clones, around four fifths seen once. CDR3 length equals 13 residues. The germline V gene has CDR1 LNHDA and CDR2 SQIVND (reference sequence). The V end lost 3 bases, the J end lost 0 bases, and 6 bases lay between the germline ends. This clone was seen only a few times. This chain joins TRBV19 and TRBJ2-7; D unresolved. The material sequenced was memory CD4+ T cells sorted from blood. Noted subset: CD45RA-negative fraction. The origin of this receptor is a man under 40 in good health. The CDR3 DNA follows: TGTGCCAGTAGTATCGTTAGCTCCTACGAGCAGTACTTC. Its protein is CASSIVSSYEQYF.